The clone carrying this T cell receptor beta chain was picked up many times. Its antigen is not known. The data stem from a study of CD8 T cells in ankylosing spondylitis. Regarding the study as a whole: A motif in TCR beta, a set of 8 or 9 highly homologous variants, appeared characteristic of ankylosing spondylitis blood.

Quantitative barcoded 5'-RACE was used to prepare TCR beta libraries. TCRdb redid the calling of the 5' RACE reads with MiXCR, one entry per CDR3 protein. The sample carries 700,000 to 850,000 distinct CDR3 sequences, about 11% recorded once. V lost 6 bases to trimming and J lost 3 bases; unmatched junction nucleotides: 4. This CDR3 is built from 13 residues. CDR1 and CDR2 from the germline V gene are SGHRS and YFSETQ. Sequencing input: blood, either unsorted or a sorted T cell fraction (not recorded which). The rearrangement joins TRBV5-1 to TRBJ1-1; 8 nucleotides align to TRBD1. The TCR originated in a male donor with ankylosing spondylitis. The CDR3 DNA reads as TGCGCCAGCACCACGGACAGGGACACTGAAGCTTTCTTT. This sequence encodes CASTTDRDTEAFF. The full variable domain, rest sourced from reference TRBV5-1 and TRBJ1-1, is KAGVTQTPRYLIKTRGQQVTLSCSPISGHRSVSWYQQTPGQGLQFLFEYFSETQRNKGNFPGRFSGRQFSNSRSEMNVSTLELGDSALYLCASTTDRDTEAFFGQGTRLTVV.